This TCR beta chain was sequenced for a study of human T cells and chemical hapten exposure. Overall study context: Each patient's scalp received weekly diphenylcyclopropenone throughout the approximately 23-week study. The study traced per-sample TCR yield variation mainly to small differences in pooled library volumes.

V was trimmed by 3 bases and J by 1 base, leaving 12 bases between them. CDR3 length equals 15 residues. Each CDR3 protein gets one entry after TCRdb re-called the RACE reads with MiXCR. The table has fewer than 100,000 distinct CDR3 sequences, approximately 12% seen once; the top ten hold around 3.2%. Time point of the sample: patch test 1, 2 weeks after DPC sensitization. Treatment in this sample: therapeutic diphenylcyclopropenone sensitization with weekly scalp DPC. The sequence came from a woman aged 60-75 years with alopecia areata. Some clones in this sample may be carry-over from other donors' samples. The V and J genes are TRBV12-3 or TRBV12-4 and TRBJ1-1; TRBD1 is a possible D gene (6 bases). The sequenced sample was whole blood, obtained in connection with sensitization to the hapten diphenylcyclopropenone (DPC). The DNA of the CDR3 is TGTGCCAGCAGTTTCGGACAGAACTGGAACACTGAAGCTTTCTTT. This codes for CASSFGQNWNTEAFF.